The entry below describes one TCR beta chain. This record belongs to a study of control samples from healthy donors and cancer patients. Germline CDR1 reads LNHDA; CDR2 reads SQIVND (reference sequence). CDR3 length: 14 residues. Trimming removed 5 bases at V and 5 bases at J, with 12 bases between. TCRdb keeps only in-frame clones here, not all; method: immunoSEQ multiplex PCR. The sample yields 70,000 to 100,000 clones, roughly 91% seen once. The source is a man between 50 and 59 years old in good health. Sample: blood. V usage is TRBV19 and J usage is TRBJ1-4, with a tentative D call TRBD1 (6 bases). The CDR3 region is CASSQGGSNEKLFF. The CDR3 DNA sequence: TGTGCCAGTAGTCAAGGGGGATCGAATGAAAAACTGTTTTTT. The full variable domain, with the rest looked up from reference TRBV19 and TRBJ1-4, is DGGITQSPKYLFRKEGQNVTLSCEQNLNHDAMYWYRQDPGQGLRLIYYSQIVNDFQKGDIAEGYSVSREKKESFPLTVTSAQKNPTAFYLCASSQGGSNEKLFFGSGTQLSVL.